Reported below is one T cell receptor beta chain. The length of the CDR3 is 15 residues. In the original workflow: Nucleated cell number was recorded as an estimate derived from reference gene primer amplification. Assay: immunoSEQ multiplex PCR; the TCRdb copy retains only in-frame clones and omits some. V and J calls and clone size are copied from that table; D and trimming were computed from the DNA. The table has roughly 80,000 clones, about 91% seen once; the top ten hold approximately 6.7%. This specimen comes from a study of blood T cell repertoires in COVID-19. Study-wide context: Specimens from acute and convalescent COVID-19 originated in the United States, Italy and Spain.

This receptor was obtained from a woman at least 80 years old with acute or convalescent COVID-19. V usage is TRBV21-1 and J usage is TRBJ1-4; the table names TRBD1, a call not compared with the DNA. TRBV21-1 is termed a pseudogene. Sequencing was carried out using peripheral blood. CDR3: CASSPSGQGVEKLFF. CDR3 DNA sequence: TGTGCCAGCAGCCCAAGCGGACAGGGGGTTGAAAAACTGTTTTTT.